Described below is a single T cell receptor (beta chain) sequence and its context. The data were obtained in a study of blood T cell repertoires in COVID-19. The overall study: PBMCs, B-cell-depleted T cells, or T cells were the source of the cDNA or gDNA that made up the material.

The table came from immunoSEQ multiplex PCR; TCRdb's copy has only in-frame clones and leaves some out. The table has some 300,000 clones, over 80% seen once; the top ten hold 5.5% to 8%. V gave up 2 bases and J gave up 2 bases; unmatched junction bases: 5. There are 15 residues in the CDR3. CDR1 and CDR2 (germline): MNHNS, SASEGT. Sequenced material: peripheral blood. The sequence came from a woman aged 50 to 65 with COVID-19, enrolled during active disease. The chain couples TRBV6-1 to TRBJ2-7; TRBD2 matches 8 bases. The CDR3 DNA follows: TGTGCCAGCAGTGAACCAGGACTAGCCACCTACGAGCAGTACTTC. This translates into CASSEPGLATYEQYF.